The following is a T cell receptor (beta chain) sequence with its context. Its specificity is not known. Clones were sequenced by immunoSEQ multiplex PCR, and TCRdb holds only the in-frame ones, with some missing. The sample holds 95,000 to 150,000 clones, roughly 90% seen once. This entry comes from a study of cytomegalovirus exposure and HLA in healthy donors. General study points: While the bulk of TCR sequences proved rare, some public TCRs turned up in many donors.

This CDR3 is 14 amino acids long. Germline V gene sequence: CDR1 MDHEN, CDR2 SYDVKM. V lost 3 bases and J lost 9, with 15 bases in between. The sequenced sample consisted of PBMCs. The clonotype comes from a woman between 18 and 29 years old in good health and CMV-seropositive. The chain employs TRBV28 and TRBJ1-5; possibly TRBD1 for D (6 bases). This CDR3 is CASSFAQGPRPQHF. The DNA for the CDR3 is TGTGCCAGCAGTTTTGCGCAGGGGCCTCGGCCCCAGCATTTT.